The 15 T cell receptor beta chains presented below share a single source sample, sequenced in a study of beta chain features in type 1 diabetes. Of the isolated RNA, all was reverse transcribed, and so the sequenced material was expressed TCRB transcripts. TCRdb keeps only in-frame clones here, not all; method: immunoSEQ multiplex PCR. The top ten hold just under 0.035% of the sample, which has approximately 200,000 clones, over 9.5% seen once. Sequences were obtained from naive CD4+ T cells from blood. These TCRs come from a young woman in good health.

The V gene is TRBV27, the J gene TRBJ2-1; 13 positions agree with TRBD2. The V gene's germline CDR1 is MNHEY and CDR2 SMNVEV (reference sequence). The CDR3 totals 18 residues. With 4 bases clipped from V and 4 bases from J, the junction kept 10 bases outside the gene matches. The CDR3 spells CASSSRRTSGRPYNEQFF. CDR3 sequence (DNA): TGTGCCAGCAGTTCCCGGCGGACTAGCGGGAGACCGTACAATGAGCAGTTCTTC.

In this sample, this clone turned up a few times. The chain uses TRBV18 and TRBJ2-5; 15 bases align to TRBD2. This CDR3 contains 17 residues. In germline, CDR1 is KGHSH, CDR2 LQKENI. Unmatched junction bases numbered 5, after V lost 4 bases and J lost 2 bases. CDR3 loop: CASSRTSGRAAQETQYF. The CDR3 DNA sequence: TGTGCCAGCTCACGGACTAGCGGGAGGGCCGCGCAAGAGACCCAGTACTTC.

Comment on this clone: The same CDR3 can be traced to other DNA sequences in this sample. V and J are TRBV5-1 and TRBJ2-2, with 8 nucleotides matching TRBD2. This CDR3 has 16 residues. Germline CDR1 and CDR2: SGHRS and YFSETQ. V lost 1 base to trimming and J lost 0 bases; unmatched junction nucleotides: 2. Here the CDR3 reads CASSLSSGANTGELFF. The CDR3 nucleotides read TGCGCCAGCAGCTTGAGTAGCGGGGCGAACACCGGGGAGCTGTTTTTT.

This clone was recorded a few times. V and J are TRBV7-9 and TRBJ2-2, with D uncertain. Between the trimmed V and J ends, which lost 5 bases and 5 bases, there was a span of 12 bases. The length of the CDR3 is 14 residues. Germline CDR1 is SEHNR and CDR2 is FQNEAQ (reference sequence). The CDR3 here is CASSPYSETGELFF. The CDR3 bases are TGTGCCAGCAGCCCTTACTCTGAGACCGGGGAGCTGTTTTTT.

The CDR3 coding sequence is TGTGCCAGCAGCCATTCACTGGGGAGCGGGATCCTGGACACCGGGGAGCTGTTTTTT. Amino acids: CASSHSLGSGILDTGELFF. V and J are TRBV14 and TRBJ2-2; 7 nucleotides agree with TRBD2. Germline CDR1 SGHDN, CDR2 FVKESK. The J segment lost 3 bases and the V segment lost 3 bases, leaving 16 bases of the junction unmatched. CDR3 length: 19 residues. Supplemented by reference TRBV14 and TRBJ2-2, the full variable domain reads EAGVTQFPSHSVIEKGQTVTLRCDPISGHDNLYWYRRVMGKEIKFLLHFVKESKQDESGMPNNRFLAERTGGTYSTLKVQPAELEDSGVYFCASSHSLGSGILDTGELFFGEGSRLTVL.

This clone was detected only a few times. The chain joins TRBV5-1 to TRBJ2-7; 7 bases map to TRBD1. Germline V gene sequence: CDR1 SGHRS, CDR2 YFSETQ. CDR3 size: 14 residues. Trimming at V came to 4 bases and at J to 3 bases, leaving 7 bases not matched to a gene. The DNA of the CDR3 is TGCGCCAGCAGCAGTAAAGGGGGCAGCTACGAGCAGTACTTC. Its translation: CASSSKGGSYEQYF.

This clone was seen more than once but under ten times. The rearrangement uses TRBV6-1 and TRBJ2-7; the D is unclear. V was cut by 6 bases and J by 2 bases, with 11 bases left in between. Germline CDR1 reads MNHNS; CDR2 reads SASEGT. The CDR3 loop spans 13 amino acids. This CDR3 is CASSERSPYEQYF. The CDR3 DNA sequence: TGTGCCAGCAGCGAACGTTCTCCCTACGAGCAGTACTTC.

This clone was counted between two and nine times. The chain joins TRBV5-1 to TRBJ2-1; TRBD2 aligns across 7 bases. Germline CDR1 reads SGHRS; CDR2 reads YFSETQ. V lost 3 bases and J lost 4; bases outside the gene matches: 4. The CDR3 contains 14 residues. CDR3 region: CASSSASGYNEQFF. The DNA for the CDR3 is TGCGCCAGCAGCTCGGCTAGCGGATACAATGAGCAGTTCTTC.

A few counts support this clone. The rearrangement links TRBV12-5 to TRBJ2-5; TRBD2 matches at 7 bases. The last part of the DNA fits TRBJ2-7 better; the J call may be wrong. The CDR3 has 14 residues. Germline values: CDR1 LGHNT, CDR2 FRNRAP. The CDR3 DNA is TGTGCTAGTGGTTGGAGCGGGACTACCTACGAGCAGTACTTC. This gives the protein CASGWSGTTYEQYF.

The rearrangement joins TRBV30 to TRBJ2-7, with D possibly being TRBD2 (5 bases). CDR3 length: 12 amino acids. Trimming removed 3 bases from V and 3 bases from J, with 9 bases in between. Germline lookup yields CDR1 GTSNPN and CDR2 SVGIG (reference sequence). CDR3 region: CAWSSGGYEQYF. CDR3 sequence (DNA): TGTGCCTGGAGCAGTGGAGGCTACGAGCAGTACTTC.

A few counts support this clone. V usage is TRBV14 and J usage is TRBJ1-2; D perhaps matches TRBD1 (5 bases). CDR1 is SGHDN, CDR2 FVKESK, per germline. The germline V and J ends were trimmed by 1 base and 7 bases, with 16 bases remaining between them. The CDR3 is made up of 15 amino acids. The CDR3 sequence: CASSQGGERWVGYTF. DNA of the CDR3: TGTGCCAGCAGCCAAGGGGGCGAGCGCTGGGTTGGCTACACCTTC. Filled out from reference TRBV14 and TRBJ1-2, the complete variable domain reads EAGVTQFPSHSVIEKGQTVTLRCDPISGHDNLYWYRRVMGKEIKFLLHFVKESKQDESGMPNNRFLAERTGGTYSTLKVQPAELEDSGVYFCASSQGGERWVGYTFGSGTRLTVV.

The V gene is TRBV6-6, the J gene TRBJ2-5; D uncertain. Germline-derived CDR1 and CDR2 are MNHNY and SVGAGI (reference sequence). The CDR3 extends over 14 amino acids. Trimming shortened V by 2 bases and J by 4 bases, and 11 bases separated the two germline ends. CDR3 amino acids: CASSYGQVPETQYF. The DNA for the CDR3 is TGTGCCAGCAGTTACGGGCAGGTCCCAGAGACCCAGTACTTC.

The V and J genes are TRBV7-6 and TRBJ1-4, with D hard to call. V lost 3 bases to trimming and J lost 4 bases, with 6 bases between them. This CDR3 spans 13 amino acids. Germline V gene lookup returns CDR1 SGHVS and CDR2 FNYEAQ. The CDR3 spells CASSLHSNEKLFF. The CDR3 DNA is TGTGCCAGCAGCTTGCATAGTAATGAAAAACTGTTTTTT.

V gene TRBV20-1 combines with J gene TRBJ1-4, with 9 bases matching TRBD1. The CDR3 is made up of 11 amino acids. Germline trimming cut 6 bases from V and 8 bases from J; bases unmatched to any gene: 1. Germline V gene sequence: CDR1 DFQATT, CDR2 SNEGSKA (reference sequence). CDR3 in amino acids: CSAGTGEKLFF. The CDR3 DNA reads TGCAGTGCCGGGACAGGGGAAAAACTGTTTTTT.

The chain couples TRBV18 to TRBJ2-7; 9 nucleotides line up with TRBD1. The germline V gene encodes CDR1 KGHSH and CDR2 LQKENI. The J segment lost 1 base and the V segment lost 4 bases, leaving 5 bases of the junction unmatched. CDR3 length: 15 residues. Here the CDR3 DNA reads TGTGCCAGCTCACTGGGGACAGGGTCATCCTACGAGCAGTACTTC. Amino acids: CASSLGTGSSYEQYF. Combining the CDR3 with reference TRBV18 and TRBJ2-7 gives the whole variable domain NAGVMQNPRHLVRRRGQEARLRCSPMKGHSHVYWYRQLPEEGLKFMVYLQKENIIDESGMPKERFSAEFPKEGPSILRIQQVVRGDSAAYFCASSLGTGSSYEQYFGPGTRLTVT.